Included here is one T cell receptor beta chain sequence, with context. Its antigen is not known. V lost 6 bases, J lost 4 bases, and 10 bases stayed unmatched. The CDR3 has 15 residues. Germline lookup yields CDR1 KGHSH and CDR2 LQKENI. The data derive from a study of T cells in Graves' hyperthyroidism and ophthalmopathy. RNA transcripts were the template for amplifying TCR beta CDR3 regions. The study used the HTBI primer set for a first-round RT-PCR of the TCR CDR3. Each CDR3 protein is one row after TCRdb ran MiXCR on the multiplex PCR reads. The table shows 50,000 to 55,000 distinct CDR3 sequences, with roughly 50% occurring only once. Study-wide points: Patients with ophthalmopathy were separated from those with stable hyperthyroidism by a 13 V-J model.

Any patient presenting with uncontrolled infection, other autoimmune disease, pregnancy or lactation was left out. The TCR was taken from a woman aged 50 to 65 with Graves' ophthalmopathy. Sequenced material: blood. This chain joins TRBV18 and TRBJ1-1; TRBD1 agrees at 8 bases. The DNA for the CDR3 is TGTGCCAGCTCGGGACGAGGACAGGGATCCACTGAAGCTTTCTTT. It is translated as CASSGRGQGSTEAFF.